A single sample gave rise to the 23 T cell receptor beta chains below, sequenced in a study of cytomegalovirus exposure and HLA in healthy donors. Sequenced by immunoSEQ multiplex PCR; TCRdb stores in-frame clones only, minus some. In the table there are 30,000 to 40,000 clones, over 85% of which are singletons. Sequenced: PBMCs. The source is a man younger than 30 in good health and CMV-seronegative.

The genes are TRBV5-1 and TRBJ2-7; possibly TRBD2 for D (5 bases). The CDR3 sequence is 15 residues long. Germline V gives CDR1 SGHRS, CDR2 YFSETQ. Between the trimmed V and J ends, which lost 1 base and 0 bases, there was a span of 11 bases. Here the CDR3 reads CASSLSQTSSYEQYF. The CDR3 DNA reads TGCGCCAGCAGCTTGAGCCAAACTAGCTCCTACGAGCAGTACTTC.

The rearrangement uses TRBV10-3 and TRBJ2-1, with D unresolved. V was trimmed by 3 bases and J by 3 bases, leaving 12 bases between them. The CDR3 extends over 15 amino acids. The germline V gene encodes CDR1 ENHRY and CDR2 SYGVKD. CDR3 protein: CAISDSTQNYNEQFF. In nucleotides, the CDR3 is TGTGCCATCAGTGACTCCACCCAGAACTACAATGAGCAGTTCTTC.

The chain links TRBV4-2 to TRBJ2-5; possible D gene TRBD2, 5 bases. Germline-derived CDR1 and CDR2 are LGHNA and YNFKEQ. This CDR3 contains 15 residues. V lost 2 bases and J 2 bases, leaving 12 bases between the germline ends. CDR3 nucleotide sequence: TGTGCCAGCAGCCAACCTACTAGAGGGCAAGAGACCCAGTACTTC. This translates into CASSQPTRGQETQYF.

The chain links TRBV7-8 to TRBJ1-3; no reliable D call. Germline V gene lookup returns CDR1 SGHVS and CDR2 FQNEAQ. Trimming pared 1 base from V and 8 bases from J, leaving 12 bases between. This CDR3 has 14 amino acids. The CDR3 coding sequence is TGTGCCAGCAGCTTAGGCTTCCCCGGGGACACCATATATTTT. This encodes CASSLGFPGDTIYF. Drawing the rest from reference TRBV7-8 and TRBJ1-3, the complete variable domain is GAGVSQSPRYKVAKRGQDVALRCDPISGHVSLFWYQQALGQGPEFLTYFQNEAQLDKSGLPSDRFFAERPEGSVSTLKIQRTQQEDSAVYLCASSLGFPGDTIYFGEGSWLTVV.

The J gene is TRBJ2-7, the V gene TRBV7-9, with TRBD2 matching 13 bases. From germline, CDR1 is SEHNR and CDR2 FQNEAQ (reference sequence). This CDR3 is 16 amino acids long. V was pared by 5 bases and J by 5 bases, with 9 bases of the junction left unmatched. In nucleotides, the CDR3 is TGTGCCAGCAGCCGAATGGGGGGACTAGCGGGAAACGAGCAGTACTTC. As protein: CASSRMGGLAGNEQYF.

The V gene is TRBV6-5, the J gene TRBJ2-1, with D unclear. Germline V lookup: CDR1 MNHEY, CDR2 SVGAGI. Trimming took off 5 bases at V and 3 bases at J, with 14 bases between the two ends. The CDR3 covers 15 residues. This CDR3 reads CASSTQRAVYNEQFF. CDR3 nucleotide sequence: TGTGCCAGCAGTACCCAGCGTGCCGTCTACAATGAGCAGTTCTTC.

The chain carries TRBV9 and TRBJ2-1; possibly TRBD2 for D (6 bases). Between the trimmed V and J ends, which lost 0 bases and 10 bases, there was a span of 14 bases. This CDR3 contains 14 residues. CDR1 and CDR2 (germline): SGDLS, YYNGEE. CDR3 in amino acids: CASSVGRAGQEQFF. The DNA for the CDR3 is TGTGCCAGCAGCGTAGGGAGGGCCGGTCAAGAGCAGTTCTTC.

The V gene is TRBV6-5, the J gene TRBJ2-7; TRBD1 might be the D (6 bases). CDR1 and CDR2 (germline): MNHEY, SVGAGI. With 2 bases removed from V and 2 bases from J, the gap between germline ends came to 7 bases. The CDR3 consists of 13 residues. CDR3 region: CASSYRDTYEQYF. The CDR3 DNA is TGTGCCAGCAGTTACCGGGACACCTACGAGCAGTACTTC.

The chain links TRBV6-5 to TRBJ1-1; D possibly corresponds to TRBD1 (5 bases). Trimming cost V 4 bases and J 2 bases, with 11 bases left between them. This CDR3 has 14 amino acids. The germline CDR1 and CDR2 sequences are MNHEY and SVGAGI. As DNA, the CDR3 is TGTGCCAGCAGTTGGAGGGGTTTTAACACTGAAGCTTTCTTT. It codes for CASSWRGFNTEAFF.

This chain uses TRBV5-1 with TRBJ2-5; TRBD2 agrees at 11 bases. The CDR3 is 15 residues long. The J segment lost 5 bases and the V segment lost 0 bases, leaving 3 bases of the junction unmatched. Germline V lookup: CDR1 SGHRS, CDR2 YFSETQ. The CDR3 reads CASSLARLAGETQYF. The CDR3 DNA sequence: TGCGCCAGCAGCTTGGCCAGACTAGCGGGGGAGACCCAGTACTTC.

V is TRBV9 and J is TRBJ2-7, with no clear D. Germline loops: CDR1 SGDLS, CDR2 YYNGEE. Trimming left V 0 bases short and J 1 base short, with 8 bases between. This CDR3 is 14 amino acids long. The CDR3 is CASSVGPQSYEQYF. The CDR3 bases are TGTGCCAGCAGCGTAGGTCCACAGTCCTACGAGCAGTACTTC.

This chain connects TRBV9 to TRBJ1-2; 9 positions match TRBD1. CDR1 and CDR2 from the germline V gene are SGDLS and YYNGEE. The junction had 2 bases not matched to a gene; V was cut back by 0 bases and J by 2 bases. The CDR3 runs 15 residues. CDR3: CASSVEGQGNYGYTF. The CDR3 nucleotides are TGTGCCAGCAGCGTAGAGGGACAGGGAAACTATGGCTACACCTTC.

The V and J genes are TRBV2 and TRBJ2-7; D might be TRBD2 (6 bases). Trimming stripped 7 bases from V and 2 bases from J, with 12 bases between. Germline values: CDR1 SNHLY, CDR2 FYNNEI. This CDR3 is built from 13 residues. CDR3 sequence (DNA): TGTGCCAGCATTCACGGGGGTCCCTACGAGCAGTACTTC. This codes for CASIHGGPYEQYF.

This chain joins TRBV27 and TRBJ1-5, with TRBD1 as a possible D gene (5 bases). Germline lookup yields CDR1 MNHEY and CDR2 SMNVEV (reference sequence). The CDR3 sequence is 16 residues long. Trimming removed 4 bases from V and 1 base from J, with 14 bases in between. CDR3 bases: TGTGCCAGCAGTTCGTCCAGGGCTAGGAGCAATCAGCCCCAGCATTTT. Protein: CASSSSRARSNQPQHF.

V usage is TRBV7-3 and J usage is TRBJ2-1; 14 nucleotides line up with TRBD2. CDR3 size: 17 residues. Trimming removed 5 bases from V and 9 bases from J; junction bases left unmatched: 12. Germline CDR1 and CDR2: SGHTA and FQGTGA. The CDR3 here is CASSKSPGTSGSSEQFF. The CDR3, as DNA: TGTGCCAGCAGCAAATCCCCCGGGACTAGCGGGAGTAGTGAGCAGTTCTTC.

CDR3 sequence (DNA): TGCGCCAGCACCCACAGGGACGGCGGCAGAGAGACCCAGTACTTC. Translated, it gives CASTHRDGGRETQYF. The genes are TRBV5-1 and TRBJ2-5; D might be TRBD1 (6 bases). CDR1 and CDR2 from the germline V gene are SGHRS and YFSETQ. The V gene lost 6 bases and the J gene lost 4 bases, with 19 bases spanning the gap. The CDR3 consists of 15 residues.

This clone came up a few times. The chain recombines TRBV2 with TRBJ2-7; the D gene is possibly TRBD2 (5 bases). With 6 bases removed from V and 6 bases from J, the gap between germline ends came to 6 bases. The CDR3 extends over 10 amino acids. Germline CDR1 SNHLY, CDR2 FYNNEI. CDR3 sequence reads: CASSLAEQYF. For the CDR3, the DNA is TGTGCCAGCAGCCTAGCCGAGCAGTACTTC.

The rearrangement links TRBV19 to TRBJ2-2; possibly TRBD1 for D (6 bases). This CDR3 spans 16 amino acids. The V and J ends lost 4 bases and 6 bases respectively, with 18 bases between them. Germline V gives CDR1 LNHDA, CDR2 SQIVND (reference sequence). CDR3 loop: CASSSRRGSGPGELFF. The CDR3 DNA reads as TGTGCCAGTAGTAGTCGTAGGGGGTCCGGTCCCGGGGAGCTGTTTTTT.

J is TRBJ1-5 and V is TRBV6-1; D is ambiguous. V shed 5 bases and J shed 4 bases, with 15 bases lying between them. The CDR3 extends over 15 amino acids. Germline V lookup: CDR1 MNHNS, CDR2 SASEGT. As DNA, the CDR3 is TGTGCCAGCAGTCCCCTGGGCAGTGAAAATCAGCCCCAGCATTTT. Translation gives CASSPLGSENQPQHF.

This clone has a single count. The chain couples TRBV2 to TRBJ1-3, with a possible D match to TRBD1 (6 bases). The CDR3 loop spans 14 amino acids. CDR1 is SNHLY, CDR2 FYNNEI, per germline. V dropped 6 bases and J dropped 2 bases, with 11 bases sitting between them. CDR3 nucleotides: TGTGCCAGCAGAAACACAGGGACTGGAAACACCATATATTTT. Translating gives CASRNTGTGNTIYF.

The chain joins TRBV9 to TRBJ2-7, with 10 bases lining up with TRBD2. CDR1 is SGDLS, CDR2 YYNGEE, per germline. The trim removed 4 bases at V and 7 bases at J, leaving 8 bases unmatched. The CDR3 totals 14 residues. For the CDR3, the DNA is TGTGCCAGCAGCCTTATAGCGGGGGGCGGGGAGCAGTACTTC. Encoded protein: CASSLIAGGGEQYF.

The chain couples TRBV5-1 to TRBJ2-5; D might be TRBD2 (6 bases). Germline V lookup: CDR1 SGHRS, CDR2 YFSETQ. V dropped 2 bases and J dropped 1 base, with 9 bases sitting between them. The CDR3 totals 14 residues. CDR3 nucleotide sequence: TGCGCCAGCAGCTTTGCGGGACTCCAAGAGACCCAGTACTTC. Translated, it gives CASSFAGLQETQYF.

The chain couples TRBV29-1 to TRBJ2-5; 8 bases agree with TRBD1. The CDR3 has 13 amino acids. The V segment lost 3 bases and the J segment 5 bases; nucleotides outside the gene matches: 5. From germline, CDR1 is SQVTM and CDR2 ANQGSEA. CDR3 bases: TGCAGCGTTGAGACGACAGGGGCCGAGACCCAGTACTTC. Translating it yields CSVETTGAETQYF.